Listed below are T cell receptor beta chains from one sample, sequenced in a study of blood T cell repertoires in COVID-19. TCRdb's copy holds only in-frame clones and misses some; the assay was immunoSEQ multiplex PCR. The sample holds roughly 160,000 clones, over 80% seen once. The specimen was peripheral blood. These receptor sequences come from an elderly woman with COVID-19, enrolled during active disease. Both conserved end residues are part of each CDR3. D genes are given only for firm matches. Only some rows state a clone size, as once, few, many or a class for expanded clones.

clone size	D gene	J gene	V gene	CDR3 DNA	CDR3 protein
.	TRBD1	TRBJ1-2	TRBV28	TGTGCCAGCAGTCCCTGGAGGGGGCAGGGCTACACCTTC	CASSPWRGQGYTF
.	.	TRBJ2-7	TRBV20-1	TGCAGTGCTAGAGATCAGTACGAGCAGTACTTC	CSARDQYEQYF
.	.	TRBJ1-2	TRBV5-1	TGCGCCAGCAGCTTGGGATCGGGGTATGATGGCTACACCTTC	CASSLGSGYDGYTF
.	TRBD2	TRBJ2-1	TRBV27	TGTGCCAGCAAAGCGGGAGGGCCGGTTTACAATGAGCAGTTCTTC	CASKAGGPVYNEQFF
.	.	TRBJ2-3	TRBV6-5	TGTGCCAGCAGTCCCGGGTCGGGGGCAGATACGCAGTATTTT	CASSPGSGADTQYF
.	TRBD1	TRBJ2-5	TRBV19	TGTGCCAGTAGTCCCCGGGACAGGGGGGAGACCCAGTACTTC	CASSPRDRGETQYF
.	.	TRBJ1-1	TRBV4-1	TGCGCCAGCAGCCAAGGGCAGGTGAACACTGAAGCTTTCTTT	CASSQGQVNTEAFF
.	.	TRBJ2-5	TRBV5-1	TGCGCCAGCAGCTTGCCGTTACAAGAGACCCAGTACTTC	CASSLPLQETQYF
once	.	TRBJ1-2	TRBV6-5	TGTGCCAGCAGGGTAAAAGTGGGAGGCCTTTTGGGCTACACCTTC	CASRVKVGGLLGYTF
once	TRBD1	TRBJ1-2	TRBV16	TGTGCCAGCAGCCACGACAGGGGGAATGGCTACACCTTC	CASSHDRGNGYTF
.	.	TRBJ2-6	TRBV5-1	TGCGCCAGCAGCTTGTGGGGACACCGAAACTCTGGGGCCAACGTCCTGACTTTC	CASSLWGHRNSGANVLTF
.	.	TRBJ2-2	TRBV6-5	TGTGCCAGCAGCAGGAGGTTGGGGGAGCTGTTTTTT	CASSRRLGELFF
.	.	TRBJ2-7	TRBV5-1	TGCGCCAGCAGCTTACCCGGGACACGGGTTGGCGAGCAGTACTTC	CASSLPGTRVGEQYF
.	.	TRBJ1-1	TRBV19	TGTGCCAGTAGTAATACGGGGGGCTTGGCTGAAGCTTTCTTT	CASSNTGGLAEAFF
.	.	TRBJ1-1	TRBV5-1	TGCGCCAGCAGCTTTGTCTCGAACACTGAAGCTTTCTTT	CASSFVSNTEAFF
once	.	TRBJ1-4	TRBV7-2	TGTGCCAGCAGCTATTTTACAACTAATGAAAAACTGTTTTTT	CASSYFTTNEKLFF
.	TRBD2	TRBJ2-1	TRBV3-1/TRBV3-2	TGTGCCAGCAGCCAAGGGGCTAGCGGGAGAGAGCAGTTCTTC	CASSQGASGREQFF
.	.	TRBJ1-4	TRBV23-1	TGCGCCAGCAGCCCTCCCGAGCGATTGAGGCCGGGAGGGGAAAAACTGTTTTTT	CASSPPERLRPGGEKLFF
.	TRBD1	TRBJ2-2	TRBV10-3	TGTGCCATCAGTGAAGGGGGACAGGGGACCGGGGAGCTGTTTTTT	CAISEGGQGTGELFF
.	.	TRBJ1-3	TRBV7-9	TGTGCCAGCAGCCTCTTACCGGAGACTGGAAACACCATATATTTT	CASSLLPETGNTIYF
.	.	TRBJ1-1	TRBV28	TGTGCCAGCAGTATACAGGGTATAAGCACTGAAGCTTTCTTT	CASSIQGISTEAFF
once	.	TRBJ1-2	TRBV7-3	TGTGCCAGCAGCCGGACTCCTAACTATGGCTACACCTTC	CASSRTPNYGYTF
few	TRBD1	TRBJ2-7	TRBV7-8	TGTGCCAGCAGCTTCACCGACAGGGGCATACTCTACGAGCAGTACTTC	CASSFTDRGILYEQYF
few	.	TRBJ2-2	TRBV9	TGTGCCAGCGGACAAGGAACGGGAGTGCTGTTTTTT	CASGQGTGVLFF
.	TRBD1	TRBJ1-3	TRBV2	TGTGCCAGCAGTGATGGGGCAGGGGGCGCGTCTGGAAACACCATATATTTT	CASSDGAGGASGNTIYF
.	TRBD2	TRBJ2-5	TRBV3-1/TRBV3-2	TGTGCCAGCAGCCTCCGGGCTGGGCTAGCGGGAGGAGAGACCCAGTACTTC	CASSLRAGLAGGETQYF
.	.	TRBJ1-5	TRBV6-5	TGTGCCAGCAGAGGGGCCTATAGCAATCAGCCCCAGCATTTT	CASRGAYSNQPQHF
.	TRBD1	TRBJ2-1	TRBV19	TGTGCCAGTAGTCCCGACAGGGTGGGTGAGCAGTTCTTC	CASSPDRVGEQFF
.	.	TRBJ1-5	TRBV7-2	TGTGCCAGCAGTCATGGGACATGGGGTGGGACCCAGCATTTT	CASSHGTWGGTQHF
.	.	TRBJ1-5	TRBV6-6	TGTGCCAGCAGGTACCAGAGCAATCAGCCCCAGCATTTT	CASRYQSNQPQHF
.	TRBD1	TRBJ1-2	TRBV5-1	TGCGCCAGCAGCACTGGGACAGGGAATGGCTACACCTTC	CASSTGTGNGYTF
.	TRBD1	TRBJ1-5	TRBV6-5	TGTGCCAGCAGCTCCTCAGGGGGGTCGGGTCAGCCCCAGCATTTT	CASSSSGGSGQPQHF
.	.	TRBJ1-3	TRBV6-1	TGTGCCAGCAGTGAATTGTTGCCGGCTGGAAACACCATATATTTT	CASSELLPAGNTIYF
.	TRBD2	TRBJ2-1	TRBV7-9	TGTGCCAGCAGCTTGGTAGCGGGAGGGTCAAATGAGCAGTTCTTC	CASSLVAGGSNEQFF
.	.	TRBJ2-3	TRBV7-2	TGTGCCAGCAGCCTCGTCGGCACAGATACGCAGTATTTT	CASSLVGTDTQYF
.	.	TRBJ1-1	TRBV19	TGTGCCAGTAGTATTCGGCCGGGTTTGAACACTGAAGCTTTCTTT	CASSIRPGLNTEAFF
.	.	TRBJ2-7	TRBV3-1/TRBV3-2	TGTGCCAGCAGCCCTGGAGGGACCTTTAAATACGAGCAGTACTTC	CASSPGGTFKYEQYF
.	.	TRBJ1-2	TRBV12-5	TGTGCTAGTGGTACCGGACAAGGTATCTATGGCTACACCTTC	CASGTGQGIYGYTF
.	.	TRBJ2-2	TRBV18	TGTGCCAGCTCACCACTACAGAACACCGGGGAGCTGTTTTTT	CASSPLQNTGELFF
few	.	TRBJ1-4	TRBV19	TGTGCCAGTAGTATTATACAGGCGATGAGGTCGTCTAATGAAAAACTGTTTTTT	CASSIIQAMRSSNEKLFF
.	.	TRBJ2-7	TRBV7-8	TGTGCCAGCAGCTTAATACCGGGGGAGGTATTCTACGAGCAGTACTTC	CASSLIPGEVFYEQYF
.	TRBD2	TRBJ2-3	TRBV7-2	TGTGCCAGCAGCCGGACTAGCGGGGGCTTAGGGAGCACAGATACGCAGTATTTT	CASSRTSGGLGSTDTQYF
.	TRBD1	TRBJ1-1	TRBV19	TGTGCCAGTAGTAAACAGGGGGCCCCGATGAACACTGAAGCTTTCTTT	CASSKQGAPMNTEAFF
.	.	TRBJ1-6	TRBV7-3	TGTGCCAGCAGCTTAACTGGGCAGGGGCCTAATTCACCCCTCCACTTT	CASSLTGQGPNSPLHF
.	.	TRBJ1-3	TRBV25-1	TGTGCCAGCAGTGACGGAGGGAGGTCTGGAAACACCATATATTTT	CASSDGGRSGNTIYF
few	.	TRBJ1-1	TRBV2	TGTGCCAGCAGGGACAGAATGAACACTGAAGCTTTCTTT	CASRDRMNTEAFF
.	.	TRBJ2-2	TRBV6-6	TGTGCCAGCAGGACGGGTGCCGGGGAGCTGTTTTTT	CASRTGAGELFF
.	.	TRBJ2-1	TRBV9	TGTGCCAGCAGCGTAGACAGGACACCTTACAATGAGCAGTTCTTC	CASSVDRTPYNEQFF
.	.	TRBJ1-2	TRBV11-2	TGTGCCAGCAGCTCGTCTCTACAGGGCTACACCTTC	CASSSSLQGYTF
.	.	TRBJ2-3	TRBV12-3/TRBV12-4	TGTGCCAGCAAACTAAGGGATACGCAGTATTTT	CASKLRDTQYF
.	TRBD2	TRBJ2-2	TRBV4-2	TGTGCCAGCAGCCAAGAGTTTGGGCTAGCGGGGGTCACCGGGGAGCTGTTTTTT	CASSQEFGLAGVTGELFF
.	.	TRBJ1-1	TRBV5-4	TGTGCCAGCAGCACCGGACAACCGAACACTGAAGCTTTCTTT	CASSTGQPNTEAFF
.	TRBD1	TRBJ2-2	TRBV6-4	TGTGCCAGCAGTGACTCGGCAGGGGGCAGGCCCGGGGAGCTGTTTTTT	CASSDSAGGRPGELFF
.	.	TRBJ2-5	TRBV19	TGTGCCAGTAGCACGACAGGACAAGAGACCCAGTACTTC	CASSTTGQETQYF
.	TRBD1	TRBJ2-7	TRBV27	TGTGCCAGCAGCTTGGGATGGGACAGCCTGACCTACGAGCAGTACTTC	CASSLGWDSLTYEQYF
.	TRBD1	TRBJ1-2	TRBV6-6	TGTGCCAGCAGTTACTCGCAGGGGGCTGGTTACACCTTC	CASSYSQGAGYTF
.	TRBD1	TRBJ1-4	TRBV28	TGTGCCAGCAGTCCCCGGACAGGGACTAATGAAAAACTGTTTTTT	CASSPRTGTNEKLFF